These 4 T cell receptor beta chains were all obtained from the same sample, sequenced in a study of cytomegalovirus exposure and HLA in healthy donors. The PCR was carried out with 60 Vbeta primers and 13 Jbeta primers. TCRdb's copy holds only in-frame clones and misses some; the assay was immunoSEQ multiplex PCR. The sample consists of around 150,000 clones, around four fifths of them appearing once. The sample was PBMCs. The receptors shown here come from a woman aged 45-65 years in good health and CMV-seronegative.

The J gene is TRBJ1-5, the V gene TRBV19; no clear D. This CDR3 contains 17 residues. Germline-derived CDR1 and CDR2 are LNHDA and SQIVND (reference sequence). V shed 4 bases and J shed 1 base, with 17 bases lying between them. CDR3 DNA: TGTGCCAGTAGTACCGAAAAACTTGGTATCAGCAATCAGCCCCAGCATTTT. As protein: CASSTEKLGISNQPQHF.

The gene calls are TRBV15 and TRBJ2-5, with D perhaps matching TRBD1 or TRBD2 (5 bases each). Matching the DNA end better, TRBJ2-7 makes the J call doubtful. The CDR3 is made up of 17 amino acids. Germline V CDR1 and CDR2: LNHNV, YYDKDF (reference sequence). The CDR3 DNA reads TGTGCCACCAGCGGAGTAGATGGGGGACCCCGGGACTACGAGCAGTACTTC. Amino acid sequence: CATSGVDGGPRDYEQYF.

V and J are TRBV11-2 and TRBJ2-5; 7 bases fit TRBD1. The CDR3 extends over 15 amino acids. V dropped 0 bases and J dropped 4; count of bases not matched to a gene: 5. Germline CDR1 and CDR2: SGHAT and FQNNGV. DNA of the CDR3: TGTGCCAGCAGCTTAGAGGCAGGGGGTTTAGAGACCCAGTACTTC. It yields the protein CASSLEAGGLETQYF.

The chain couples TRBV11-3 to TRBJ2-1; TRBD2 aligns across 14 bases. Germline V gives CDR1 SGHNT, CDR2 YENEEA. This CDR3 has 16 residues. With V trimmed by 4 bases and J by 9 bases, 8 bases remained unmatched. CDR3: CASSSVGTSGSSEQFF. The CDR3 coding sequence is TGTGCCAGCAGCTCGGTGGGGACTAGCGGGAGTAGTGAGCAGTTCTTC.